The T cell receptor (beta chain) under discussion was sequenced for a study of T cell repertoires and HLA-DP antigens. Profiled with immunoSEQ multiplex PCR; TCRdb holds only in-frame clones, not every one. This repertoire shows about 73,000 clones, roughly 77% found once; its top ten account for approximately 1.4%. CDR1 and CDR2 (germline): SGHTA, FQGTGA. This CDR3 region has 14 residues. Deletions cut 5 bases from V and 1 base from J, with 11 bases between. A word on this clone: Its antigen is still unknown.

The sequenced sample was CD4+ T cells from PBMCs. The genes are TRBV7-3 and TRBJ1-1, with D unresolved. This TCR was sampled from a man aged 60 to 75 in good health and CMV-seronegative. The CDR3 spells CASSPARENTEAFF. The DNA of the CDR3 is TGTGCCAGCAGCCCCGCAAGGGAGAACACTGAAGCTTTCTTT.